Listed below are T cell receptor beta chains from one sample, sequenced in a study of blood T cells in healthy people across ages. MiXCR, run by TCRdb on the 5' RACE reads, gives a single entry per CDR3 protein. This table has around 2 million distinct CDR3 sequences, 35% to 50% appearing once. Sequenced material: blood. The receptors were sampled from a human donor in good health. Both conserved end residues are part of each CDR3. A D gene is named only where the DNA matches it firmly. A row's size may be missing; if present it is once, few, many or a size class.

TRBD2 TRBJ2-3 few TRBV4-1 TGCGCCAGCAGCCTCGAAGCGGGGAGAAGCACAGATACGCAGTATTTT CASSLEAGRSTDTQYF
TRBD1 TRBJ2-7 NA TRBV28 TGTGCCAGCACCCCGGGACAGATTGGGTACGAGCAGTACTTC CASTPGQIGYEQYF
TRBD2 TRBJ2-1 few TRBV12-3/TRBV12-4 TGTGCCAGCAGTTTCGATCGGGGGGTCCGGGGGGGCCGTAGTCCGGGCTCCTACAATGAGCAGTTCTTC CASSFDRGVRGGRSPGSYNEQFF
NA TRBJ1-5 NA TRBV12-3/TRBV12-4 TGTGCCAGCAGTTTAGGGGGACGGAATAGCAATCAGCCCCAGCATTTT CASSLGGRNSNQPQHF
NA TRBJ1-1 NA TRBV9 TGTGCCAGCAGCGTCCGACCGGAGACTGAAGCTTTCTTT CASSVRPETEAFF
NA TRBJ1-1 once TRBV6-6 TGTGCCAGCAGTAACAGCAATCCGGGGACTGAAGCTTTCTTT CASSNSNPGTEAFF
NA TRBJ2-7 NA TRBV5-6 TGTGCCAGCAGCTTGGCCGAGGCGGTCTACGAGCAGTACTTC CASSLAEAVYEQYF
NA TRBJ2-4 NA TRBV5-1 TGCGCCAGCAGCTTGTTGGGGGCGACCAAAAACATTCAGTACTTC CASSLLGATKNIQYF
TRBD2 TRBJ2-5 few TRBV5-1 TGCGCCAGCAGCGACGGACTAGCGGGGTTCTACCAAGAGACCCAGTACTTC CASSDGLAGFYQETQYF
NA TRBJ2-7 NA TRBV13 TGTGCCAGCAGCTTAAGAGGCCCGTTCTCCTACGAGCAGTACTTC CASSLRGPFSYEQYF
NA TRBJ1-4 NA TRBV28 TGTGCCAGCAGTTCGACCTGGGGGGGAACTAATGAAAAACTGTTTTTT CASSSTWGGTNEKLFF
NA TRBJ2-1 NA TRBV7-2 TGTGCCAGCAGCTTATTCAGGTTTACTTACAATGAGCAGTTCTTC CASSLFRFTYNEQFF
NA TRBJ2-7 few TRBV6-2/TRBV6-3 TGTGCCAGCAGTTACGAAACGCCCTACGAGCAGTACTTC CASSYETPYEQYF
NA TRBJ2-6 NA TRBV4-3 TGCGCCAGCAGCCTGGAACTTCTTGGGGCCAACGTCCTGACTTTC CASSLELLGANVLTF
TRBD1 TRBJ2-3 once TRBV6-1 TGTGCCAGCATTGTGGGACCAGAAACGGGACAGATCACAGATACGCAGTATTTT CASIVGPETGQITDTQYF
NA TRBJ2-5 NA TRBV29-1 TGCAGCGTTCTTGGAGGGACGCCGGAAGAGACCCAGTACTTC CSVLGGTPEETQYF
NA TRBJ2-1 few TRBV20-1 TGCAGTGCTCCTGGTTTGACTAGTCTTAATGAGCAGTTCTTC CSAPGLTSLNEQFF
TRBD1 TRBJ1-1 NA TRBV7-2 TGTGCCAGCAGCCCCGTGACAGGGGTGGGGACTGAAGCTTTCTTT CASSPVTGVGTEAFF
NA TRBJ2-3 few TRBV20-1 TGCAGTGCGATCCCAGGGACCGCTAGCACAGATACGCAGTATTTT CSAIPGTASTDTQYF
NA TRBJ2-3 few TRBV20-1 TGCAGTGCTCGCCGTTACACAGATACGCAGTATTTT CSARRYTDTQYF
NA TRBJ2-1 once TRBV20-1 TGCAGTGCCTCTAGTGTCGGGCAGTTCTTC CSASSVGQFF
NA TRBJ2-3 few TRBV10-3 TGTGCCATCAGTGAATCAACAAGGCTTGATACGCAGTATTTT CAISESTRLDTQYF
TRBD1 TRBJ2-5 NA TRBV7-2 TGTACCAGCAGCCAGACAGGGATGGAGACCCAGTACTTC CTSSQTGMETQYF
NA TRBJ1-2 NA TRBV6-2/TRBV6-3 TGTGCCAGCAGTTACTCACTGGACTTTGACTATGGCTACACCTTC CASSYSLDFDYGYTF
NA TRBJ1-2 NA TRBV6-6 TGTGCCAGCAGTTACTCGATAAAGAGGGGGGATGGCTACACCTTC CASSYSIKRGDGYTF
NA TRBJ1-5 NA TRBV6-1 TGTGCCAGCACTCCAAGCCGGGGGTCCTATAGCAATCAGCCCCAGCATTTT CASTPSRGSYSNQPQHF
NA TRBJ1-2 many TRBV20-1 TGCAGTGCTATACGGAGGGACTATGGCTACACCTTC CSAIRRDYGYTF
TRBD2 TRBJ2-7 NA TRBV15 TGTGCCACCAGCAGAGTGGGAGGGAAGGAGTTTGACGAGCAGTACTTC CATSRVGGKEFDEQYF
NA TRBJ1-2 NA TRBV4-2 TGTGCCAGCAGCCAAGGGTCTTCGGGTGACGCTGTTGGCTACACCTTC CASSQGSSGDAVGYTF